A single sample is the source of the 5 T cell receptor beta chains below, sequenced in a study of OX40 agonist ivuxolimab in advanced cancers. Profiling relied on immunoSEQ multiplex PCR, and the TCRdb table lists in-frame clones only, not all of them. The table records about 75,000 clones, 80% to 90% of them present only once. The material was CD4+ or CD8+ T cells sorted from blood, obtained in a trial of the OX40 agonist ivuxolimab. The receptors here all came from an adult with an advanced solid tumor such as melanoma, head and neck, liver or kidney cancer.

The table lists this clone with a count of one. CDR3 DNA sequence: TGTGCCAGCAGCTCAGGACTAGCTATGTCCGGGACCCAGTACTTC. Translating gives CASSSGLAMSGTQYF. The genes are TRBV9 and TRBJ2-5; 8 bases agree with TRBD2. Germline CDR1 reads SGDLS; CDR2 reads YYNGEE. Trimming removed 4 bases from V and 7 bases from J; junction bases left unmatched: 12. The CDR3 loop spans 15 amino acids.

The sample holds one count of this clone. This chain connects TRBV11-2 to TRBJ2-7, with D maybe TRBD2 (6 bases). V was pared by 3 bases and J by 0 bases, with 12 bases between. Germline V gene sequence: CDR1 SGHAT, CDR2 FQNNGV. The CDR3 loop spans 15 amino acids. The CDR3, as DNA: TGTGCCAGCAGCTTCGATAGCGGTCCCTCCTACGAGCAGTACTTC. Amino acid sequence: CASSFDSGPSYEQYF.

On this clone itself: This CDR3 is also generated by other DNA sequences in the sample. The chain recombines TRBV15 with TRBJ2-5; 7 bases are a match to TRBD1. This CDR3 has 14 amino acids. Germline CDR1 is LNHNV and CDR2 is YYDKDF (reference sequence). After removal of 9 bases from V and 2 bases from J, the junction contained 9 bases not matched to a gene. CDR3 DNA: TGTGCCACTAGTAGAGACAGGGCGCAAGAGACCCAGTACTTC. As protein: CATSRDRAQETQYF.

CDR3 sequence: CASSLGGSSTDTQYF. Here the CDR3 DNA reads TGTGCCAGCAGCTTAGGCGGGAGTAGTACAGATACGCAGTATTTT. V gene TRBV13 combines with J gene TRBJ2-3; maybe TRBD2 (6 bases). The V gene lost 0 bases and the J gene lost 3 bases, with 10 bases spanning the gap. Germline-derived CDR1 and CDR2 are PRHDT and FYEKMQ (reference sequence). CDR3 size: 15 residues.

The chain combines TRBV28 with TRBJ2-5, with TRBD1 identical over 10 bases. The germline V gene encodes CDR1 MDHEN and CDR2 SYDVKM. V dropped 5 bases and J dropped 3; count of bases not matched to a gene: 6. The CDR3 is 15 residues long. Here the CDR3 DNA reads TGTGCCAGCAGTGGGGACAGGGGTTGGGAAGAGACCCAGTACTTC. Translation: CASSGDRGWEETQYF.